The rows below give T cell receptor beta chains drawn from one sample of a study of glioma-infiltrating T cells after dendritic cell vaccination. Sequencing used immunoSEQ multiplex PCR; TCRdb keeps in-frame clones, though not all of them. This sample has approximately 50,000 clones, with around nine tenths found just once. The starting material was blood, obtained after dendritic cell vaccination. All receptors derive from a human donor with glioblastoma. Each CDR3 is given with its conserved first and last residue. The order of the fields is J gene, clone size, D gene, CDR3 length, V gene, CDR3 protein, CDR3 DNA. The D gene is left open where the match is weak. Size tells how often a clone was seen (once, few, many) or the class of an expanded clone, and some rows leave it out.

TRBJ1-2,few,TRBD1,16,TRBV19,CASTIWGDRKNYGYTF,TGTGCCAGTACCATCTGGGGGGACAGAAAAAACTATGGCTACACCTTC
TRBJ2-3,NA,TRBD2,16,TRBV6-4,CASSDSLAGVADTQYF,TGTGCCAGCAGTGACTCACTAGCGGGAGTTGCCGATACGCAGTATTTT
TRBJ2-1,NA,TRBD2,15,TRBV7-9,CASSPGTSGYNEQFF,TGTGCCAGCAGCCCCGGGACTAGCGGGTACAATGAGCAGTTCTTC
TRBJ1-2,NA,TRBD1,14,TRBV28,CASSLGTVIYGYTF,TGTGCCAGCAGTTTAGGGACAGTTATCTATGGCTACACCTTC
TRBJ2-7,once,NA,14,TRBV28,CASTLRGSIYEQYF,TGTGCCAGCACTCTAAGGGGGAGCATCTACGAGCAGTACTTC
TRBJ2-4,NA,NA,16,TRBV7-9,CASSRYTGSLKNIQYF,TGTGCCAGCAGCCGATATACAGGGTCCCTGAAGAACATTCAGTACTTC
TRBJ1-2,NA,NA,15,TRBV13,CASSLGQGRAYGYTF,TGTGCCAGCAGCTTAGGCCAGGGCAGGGCCTATGGCTACACCTTC
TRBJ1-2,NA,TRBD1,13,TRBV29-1,CSVAGTGDRGYTF,TGCAGCGTTGCCGGGACAGGGGATAGAGGCTACACCTTC
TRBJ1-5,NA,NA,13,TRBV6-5,CASSDAGNQPQHF,TGTGCCAGCAGCGACGCGGGCAACCAGCCCCAGCATTTT
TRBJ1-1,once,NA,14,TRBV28,CASSFGGPGEGAFF,TGTGCCAGCAGTTTCGGGGGACCCGGCGAGGGAGCTTTCTTT
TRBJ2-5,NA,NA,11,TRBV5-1,CASREQETQYF,TGCGCCAGCAGGGAGCAAGAGACCCAGTACTTC
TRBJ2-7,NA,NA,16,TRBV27,CASSLGRGTRGKEQYF,TGTGCCAGCAGTTTGGGCAGGGGGACACGGGGGAAGGAGCAGTACTTC
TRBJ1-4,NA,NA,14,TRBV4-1,CASSQGTQNEKLFF,TGCGCCAGCAGCCAAGGGACACAAAATGAAAAACTGTTTTTT
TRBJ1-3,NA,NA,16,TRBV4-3,CASSQDTGRTGNTIYF,TGCGCCAGCAGCCAAGATACGGGGAGGACTGGAAACACCATATATTTT
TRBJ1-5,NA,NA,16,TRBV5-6,CASSLSTGTGNQPQHF,TGTGCCAGCAGCCTTTCGACCGGGACTGGCAATCAGCCCCAGCATTTT
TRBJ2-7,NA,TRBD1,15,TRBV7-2,CASSPRTGGRNEQYF,TGTGCCAGCAGCCCCAGGACAGGGGGCCGCAACGAGCAGTACTTC
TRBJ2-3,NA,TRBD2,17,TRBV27,CASSLLSSGRGPDTQYF,TGTGCCAGCAGTTTGTTGTCTAGCGGGAGGGGCCCAGATACGCAGTATTTT
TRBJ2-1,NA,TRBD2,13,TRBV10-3,CAISEGPLAGEVF,TGTGCCATCAGCGAAGGACCTCTAGCGGGAGAAGTCTTC
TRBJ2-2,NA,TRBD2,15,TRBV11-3,CASSLGAGATGELFF,TGTGCCAGCAGCTTAGGCGCGGGAGCCACCGGGGAGCTGTTTTTT
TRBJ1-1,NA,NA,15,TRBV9,CASSVVGVAGTEAFF,TGTGCCAGCAGCGTAGTCGGGGTCGCGGGCACTGAAGCTTTCTTT
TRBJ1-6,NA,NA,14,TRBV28,CASSPTGMGSPLHF,TGTGCCAGCAGCCCTACAGGGATGGGTTCACCCCTCCACTTT
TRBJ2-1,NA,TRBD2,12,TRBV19,CASSPSSGNQFF,TGTGCCAGTAGTCCCTCTAGCGGGAATCAGTTCTTC
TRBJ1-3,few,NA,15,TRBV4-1,CASSQGTVSGNTIYF,TGCGCCAGCAGCCAAGGGACAGTCTCTGGAAACACCATATATTTT
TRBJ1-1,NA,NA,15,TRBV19,CASSTYRDLNTEAFF,TGTGCCAGTAGTACCTACAGGGACCTTAACACTGAAGCTTTCTTT
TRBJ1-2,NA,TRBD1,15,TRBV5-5,CASSFLQTGNYGYTF,TGTGCCAGCAGCTTCTTACAGACAGGGAACTATGGCTACACCTTC
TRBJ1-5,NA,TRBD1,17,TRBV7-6,CASSLSTGTGVDQPQHF,TGTGCCAGCAGTCTATCCACCGGGACAGGGGTGGATCAGCCCCAGCATTTT
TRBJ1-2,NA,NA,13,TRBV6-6,CASSYSEGGGYTF,TGTGCCAGCAGTTACTCTGAGGGAGGTGGCTACACCTTC
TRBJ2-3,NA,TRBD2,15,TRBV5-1,CASSRTSGSTDTQYF,TGCGCCAGCAGCCGGACTAGCGGGAGCACAGATACGCAGTATTTT
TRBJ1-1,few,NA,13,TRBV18,CASSAGVYTEAFF,TGTGCCAGCTCAGCAGGGGTGTACACTGAAGCTTTCTTT